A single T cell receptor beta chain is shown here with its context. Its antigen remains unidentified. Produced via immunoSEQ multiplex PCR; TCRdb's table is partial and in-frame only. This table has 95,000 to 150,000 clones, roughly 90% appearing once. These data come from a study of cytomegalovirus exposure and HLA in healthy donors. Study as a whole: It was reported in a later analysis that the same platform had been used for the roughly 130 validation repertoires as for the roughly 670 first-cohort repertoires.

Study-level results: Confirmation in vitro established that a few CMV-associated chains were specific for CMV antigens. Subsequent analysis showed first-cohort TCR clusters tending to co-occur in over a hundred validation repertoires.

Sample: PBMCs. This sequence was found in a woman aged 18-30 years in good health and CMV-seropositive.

CDR3 residues: CASSLSNGEPQHF. Written as DNA, the CDR3 is TGTGCCAGCAGCCTTTCGAACGGAGAGCCCCAGCATTTT. The V call is TRBV11-1, the J call TRBJ1-5, with D hard to call. Trimming removed 5 bases at V and 8 bases at J, with 13 bases between. The CDR3 sequence is 13 residues long. Germline V gene sequence: CDR1 SGHAT, CDR2 FQDESV (reference sequence). Complete variable domain (other parts from reference TRBV11-1 and TRBJ1-5): EAEVAQSPRYKITEKSQAVAFWCDPISGHATLYWYRQILGQGPELLVQFQDESVVDDSQLPKDRFSAERLKGVDSTLKIQPAELGDSAMYLCASSLSNGEPQHFGDGTRLSIL.